Each of the 21 T cell receptor beta chains below was sequenced from the same sample in a study of long-term antiretroviral therapy in people with HIV. The assay used was immunoSEQ (version v3.0), run at survey level. The data were produced by immunoSEQ multiplex PCR, yet TCRdb's version contains in-frame clones alone and is incomplete. The sample records approximately 15,000 clones, roughly nine tenths being singletons. Source: unsorted PBMCs, taken 0.3 years after starting antiretroviral therapy. These TCRs come from a man aged 60-69 years with HIV.

The chain recombines TRBV14 with TRBJ2-7, with D perhaps matching TRBD1 or TRBD2 (5 bases each). The ends were cut back, 2 bases at V and 2 bases at J, with 16 bases in the middle. This CDR3 contains 16 residues. Germline CDR1 SGHDN, CDR2 FVKESK. The chain's CDR3 is CASSQIGKGRTYEQYF. Written as DNA, the CDR3 is TGTGCCAGCAGCCAAATAGGAAAGGGACGGACCTACGAGCAGTACTTC.

The genes are TRBV7-2 and TRBJ2-7, with 8 positions matching TRBD1. Germline-derived CDR1 and CDR2 are SGHTA and FQGNSA. V shed 5 bases, J shed 3 bases, and the junction held 9 bases outside the gene matches. The CDR3 contains 15 residues. The chain's CDR3 is CASSQGAGQVYEQYF. CDR3 nucleotides: TGTGCCAGCAGCCAGGGGGCGGGACAAGTCTACGAGCAGTACTTC. The full variable domain, rest sourced from reference TRBV7-2 and TRBJ2-7, is GAGVSQSPSNKVTEKGKDVELRCDPISGHTALYWYRQSLGQGLEFLIYFQGNSAPDKSGLPSDRFSAERTGGSVSTLTIQRTQQEDSAVYLCASSQGAGQVYEQYFGPGTRLTVT.

The J gene is TRBJ2-2, the V gene TRBV13; the D is unclear. The germline V and J ends were trimmed by 5 bases and 2 bases, with 15 bases remaining between them. This CDR3 comprises 16 residues. The germline V gene has CDR1 PRHDT and CDR2 FYEKMQ (reference sequence). CDR3 in DNA: TGTGCCAGCAGCCCGCCGCCTGCTGAAAACACCGGGGAGCTGTTTTTT. Translation gives CASSPPPAENTGELFF.

The V and J genes are TRBV9 and TRBJ2-1, with 7 bases that match TRBD2. Per germline, CDR1 SGDLS and CDR2 YYNGEE. The CDR3 is 17 residues long. The trim removed 1 base at V and 1 base at J, leaving 8 bases unmatched. In DNA form, the CDR3 reads TGTGCCAGCAGCGTATCAACGTGGGACTATTCCTACAATGAGCAGTTCTTC. Its protein product is CASSVSTWDYSYNEQFF.

The chain carries TRBV30 and TRBJ2-1, with D perhaps matching TRBD1 or TRBD2 (5 bases each). This CDR3 has 13 residues. The V gene lost 4 bases and the J gene lost 5 bases, with 12 bases spanning the gap. CDR1 and CDR2 (germline): GTSNPN, SVGIG (reference sequence). CDR3 in amino acids: CAWTRGVHNEQFF. Here the CDR3 DNA reads TGTGCCTGGACACGGGGCGTCCACAATGAGCAGTTCTTC. Complete variable domain (other parts from reference TRBV30 and TRBJ2-1): SQTIHQWPATLVQPVGSPLSLECTVEGTSNPNLYWYRQAAGRGLQLLFYSVGIGQISSEVPQNLSASRPQDRQFILSSKKLLLSDSGFYLCAWTRGVHNEQFFGPGTRLTVL.

This clone is a singleton in its sample. The chain couples TRBV6-1 to TRBJ1-1; D ambiguous. Germline V gene data show CDR1 as MNHNS and CDR2 as SASEGT. The CDR3 is made up of 13 amino acids. V was shortened by 8 bases and J by 3 bases, with 13 bases between the two germline ends. CDR3: CASLISLDTEAFF. The CDR3 nucleotides are TGTGCCAGCCTAATATCCTTGGACACTGAAGCTTTCTTT.

This clone was picked up a small number of times. The chain links TRBV27 to TRBJ2-7; D remains ambiguous. Germline V gene sequence: CDR1 MNHEY, CDR2 SMNVEV (reference sequence). The CDR3 is 16 residues long. The germline V and J ends were trimmed by 2 bases and 3 bases, with 17 bases remaining between them. The DNA of the CDR3 is TGTGCCAGCAGTTTAGTACGACCGCCCTCTCACTACGAGCAGTACTTC. This encodes CASSLVRPPSHYEQYF.

The V call is TRBV5-1, the J call TRBJ2-7; 9 bases are a match to TRBD2. With 5 bases clipped from V and 3 bases from J, the junction kept 12 bases outside the gene matches. Germline V gene data show CDR1 as SGHRS and CDR2 as YFSETQ. This CDR3 is 16 amino acids long. Written as DNA, the CDR3 is TGCGCCAGCAGTTCTGACCCGGGACTAGCCAACTACGAGCAGTACTTC. Translation gives CASSSDPGLANYEQYF. Using reference TRBV5-1 and TRBJ2-7 for the parts outside the CDR3, the full variable domain is KAGVTQTPRYLIKTRGQQVTLSCSPISGHRSVSWYQQTPGQGLQFLFEYFSETQRNKGNFPGRFSGRQFSNSRSEMNVSTLELGDSALYLCASSSDPGLANYEQYFGPGTRLTVT.

This clone appeared a single time. This chain uses TRBV4-2 with TRBJ1-6; unclear D gene. The V gene's germline CDR1 is LGHNA and CDR2 YNFKEQ. The CDR3 has 16 amino acids. The ends were cut back, 2 bases at V and 5 bases at J, with 13 bases in the middle. The CDR3 loop is CASSQLLGRDNSPLHF. The CDR3 nucleotides are TGTGCCAGCAGCCAACTCCTTGGCCGGGATAATTCACCCCTCCACTTT.

This chain links TRBV7-3 with TRBJ2-5; a possible D gene is TRBD1 (6 bases). Per germline, CDR1 SGHTA and CDR2 FQGTGA. V lost 3 bases to trimming and J lost 5 bases, with 22 bases between them. CDR3 length equals 17 residues. Here the CDR3 DNA reads TGTGCCAGCAGCTTCGGGCCCCCTGAGGCAGGGGAGGAGACCCAGTACTTC. It is translated as CASSFGPPEAGEETQYF.

This chain joins TRBV5-1 and TRBJ2-1, with TRBD2 identical over 7 bases. The CDR3 has 15 amino acids. The V segment lost 3 bases and the J segment 0 bases; nucleotides outside the gene matches: 3. CDR1 SGHRS and CDR2 YFSETQ come from the germline V gene. CDR3 nucleotide sequence: TGCGCCAGCAGCTCCGGCGGGAGCTCCTACAATGAGCAGTTCTTC. Its translation is CASSSGGSSYNEQFF.

The chain couples TRBV9 to TRBJ2-5, with TRBD2 as a possible D gene (5 bases). This CDR3 spans 16 amino acids. Trimming stripped 4 bases from V and 2 bases from J, with 18 bases between. Germline V gene sequence: CDR1 SGDLS, CDR2 YYNGEE. The CDR3 protein is CASSPLSRSGQETQYF. CDR3 nucleotides: TGTGCCAGCAGCCCCCTTAGCAGATCGGGACAAGAGACCCAGTACTTC.

This chain connects TRBV6-1 to TRBJ1-6, with no clear D. CDR1 MNHNS and CDR2 SASEGT come from the germline V gene. The CDR3 sequence is 16 residues long. V was cut by 0 bases and J by 0 bases, with 6 bases left in between. CDR3 bases: TGTGCCAGCAGTGAAGCAGTTCCCTCCTATAATTCACCCCTCCACTTT. This codes for CASSEAVPSYNSPLHF.

The chain uses TRBV18 and TRBJ2-1, with D perhaps TRBD2 (5 bases). In germline, CDR1 is KGHSH, CDR2 LQKENI. Trimming stripped 2 bases from V and 4 bases from J, with 15 bases between. CDR3 length: 16 amino acids. CDR3 loop: CASSPTRVPIYNEQFF. In DNA form, the CDR3 reads TGTGCCAGCTCACCAACGAGGGTCCCGATTTACAATGAGCAGTTCTTC.

The chain is built from TRBV7-9 and TRBJ1-1; TRBD1 matches 7 bases. Germline trimming cut 4 bases from V and 0 bases from J; bases unmatched to any gene: 8. Germline CDR1 and CDR2: SEHNR and FQNEAQ (reference sequence). The CDR3 extends over 16 amino acids. CDR3 sequence reads: CASSSELDRLNTEAFF. The CDR3 region has the DNA TGTGCCAGCAGCTCCGAACTGGACAGGTTGAACACTGAAGCTTTCTTT.

V usage is TRBV18 and J usage is TRBJ2-3, with 10 nucleotides matching TRBD2. Germline V gives CDR1 KGHSH, CDR2 LQKENI. There are 18 residues in the CDR3. Losses at the gene ends were 2 bases for V and 7 bases for J; bases not matched to a gene: 15. This CDR3 is CASSPSALAGARGYTQYF. In DNA, the CDR3 is TGTGCCAGCTCACCATCGGCTCTAGCGGGGGCCCGGGGCTATACGCAGTATTTT.

The rearrangement joins TRBV10-3 to TRBJ1-1, with 7 bases matching TRBD1. Trimming at V came to 2 bases and at J to 4 bases, leaving 4 bases not matched to a gene. CDR1 is ENHRY and CDR2 is SYGVKD in the germline V gene. The length of the CDR3 is 14 residues. CDR3 nucleotide sequence: TGTGCCATCAGTGAGGGCAGGGGGTTCACTGAAGCTTTCTTT. Its protein is CAISEGRGFTEAFF.

V and J are TRBV7-2 and TRBJ2-1; unclear D gene. Per the germline V gene, CDR1 is SGHTA and CDR2 is FQGNSA. The CDR3 totals 13 residues. V gave up 1 base and J gave up 4 bases, with 5 bases separating them. CDR3 loop: CASSLGPYNEQFF. CDR3 nucleotides: TGTGCCAGCAGCTTAGGACCATACAATGAGCAGTTCTTC.

This chain links TRBV9 with TRBJ2-5, with D maybe TRBD1 (6 bases). Trimming stripped 4 bases from V and 1 base from J, with 14 bases between. There are 15 residues in the CDR3. Germline lookup yields CDR1 SGDLS and CDR2 YYNGEE. The CDR3 loop is CASSHGQSFQETQYF. CDR3 nucleotide sequence: TGTGCCAGCAGCCACGGACAGTCCTTCCAAGAGACCCAGTACTTC.

The chain links TRBV9 to TRBJ2-1, with TRBD2 as a possible D gene (5 bases). Germline V CDR1 and CDR2: SGDLS, YYNGEE. The CDR3 spans 12 residues. The V end was cut by 0 bases, the J end by 11 bases, with 9 bases between. This CDR3 is CASSVVTGKQFF. CDR3 sequence (DNA): TGTGCCAGCAGCGTAGTAACGGGGAAGCAGTTCTTC.

The genes are TRBV7-6 and TRBJ2-2, with D possibly called TRBD1 or TRBD2 (5 bases each). The V end lost 2 bases, the J end lost 7 bases, and 17 bases lay between the germline ends. CDR1 and CDR2 (germline): SGHVS, FNYEAQ. CDR3 length: 16 residues. CDR3 nucleotides: TGTGCCAGCAGCTTATCACCGGGACGGGCCGGCGGGGAGCTGTTTTTT. This translates into CASSLSPGRAGGELFF.